These T cell receptor beta chains were read from a single sample in a study of cytomegalovirus exposure and HLA in healthy donors. Sequenced by immunoSEQ multiplex PCR; TCRdb stores in-frame clones only, minus some. Counted here are roughly 97,000 clones, around a tenth occurring once; the ten biggest clones make up 5.1%. Sequenced: PBMCs. The receptors were sampled from a man in his fifties in good health and CMV-seropositive. CDR3s include the opening cysteine and the closing phenylalanine or tryptophan. The order of the fields is V gene, clone size, J gene, D gene, CDR3 protein, CDR3 DNA. A D gene is named only where the DNA matches it firmly. Clone sizes are given selectively: once, few, many, or a class where the clone is expanded.

TRBV7-8	-	TRBJ1-5	TRBD1	CASSEQRTGYQPQHF	TGTGCCAGCAGCGAACAACGGACAGGCTATCAGCCCCAGCATTTT
TRBV27	few	TRBJ2-1	TRBD2	CASSFSGTYNEQFF	TGTGCCAGCAGTTTTAGCGGGACCTACAATGAGCAGTTCTTC
TRBV5-1	-	TRBJ2-1	TRBD2	CARWVGGDFF	TGCGCCAGATGGGTTGGGGGGGATTTCTTC
TRBV11-2	-	TRBJ1-5	TRBD1	CASSAGTEPFPQHF	TGTGCCAGCAGCGCCGGGACAGAGCCTTTCCCCCAGCATTTT
TRBV5-1	few	TRBJ2-2	TRBD2	CASSLLLAGGNTGELFF	TGCGCCAGCAGCTTGCTCCTAGCGGGGGGAAACACCGGGGAGCTGTTTTTT
TRBV9	few	TRBJ1-1	-	CASSIRQDHTEAFF	TGTGCCAGCAGCATAAGACAGGACCACACTGAAGCTTTCTTT
TRBV5-1	-	TRBJ2-2	TRBD2	CASTGLAGTNTGELFF	TGCGCCAGCACGGGACTAGCGGGAACGAACACCGGGGAGCTGTTTTTT
TRBV5-5	-	TRBJ2-1	-	CASTGLGNEQFF	TGTGCCAGCACAGGGTTGGGCAATGAGCAGTTCTTC
TRBV5-8	-	TRBJ1-3	-	CASSLGALSGNTIYF	TGTGCCAGCAGCTTGGGGGCACTTTCTGGAAACACCATATATTTT
TRBV27	-	TRBJ2-1	TRBD2	CASSSLAGGDNEQFF	TGTGCCAGCAGTTCCCTAGCGGGAGGGGACAATGAGCAGTTCTTC
TRBV30	few	TRBJ2-1	-	CAWGAGWYNEQFF	TGTGCCTGGGGGGCGGGGTGGTACAATGAGCAGTTCTTC
TRBV4-1	-	TRBJ2-5	TRBD1	CASSQDLGQGVKTQYF	TGCGCCAGCAGCCAAGATTTGGGACAGGGGGTCAAGACCCAGTACTTC
TRBV5-1	-	TRBJ2-3	-	CASSLGSSSSTDTQYF	TGCGCCAGCAGCTTAGGTAGTAGCAGCAGCACAGATACGCAGTATTTT
TRBV28	-	TRBJ2-2	-	CASTSSARASWELFF	TGTGCCAGCACCTCCTCCGCTAGGGCTAGCTGGGAGCTGTTTTTT
TRBV5-1	-	TRBJ2-3	-	CASSLVFGRGIGGDAQYF	TGCGCCAGCAGCTTGGTTTTCGGAAGGGGCATAGGTGGAGATGCGCAGTATTTT
TRBV28	few	TRBJ1-2	-	CASLEANYGYTF	TGTGCCAGCTTGGAGGCTAACTATGGCTACACCTTC
TRBV2	few	TRBJ2-1	-	CASSASDEQFF	TGTGCCAGCAGTGCTAGTGATGAGCAGTTCTTC
TRBV19	-	TRBJ2-3	-	CASRSGTDTQYF	TGTGCCAGTAGATCGGGCACAGATACGCAGTATTTT
TRBV5-6	many	TRBJ2-7	-	CASSVRGKYEQYF	TGTGCCAGCAGCGTCAGAGGTAAATACGAGCAGTACTTC
TRBV5-1	few	TRBJ2-1	-	CASSTAGTSDHNEQFF	TGCGCCAGCAGTACCGCCGGGACATCGGACCACAATGAGCAGTTCTTC
TRBV6-5	few	TRBJ2-5	-	CASSPWVRGETQYF	TGTGCCAGCAGTCCCTGGGTCAGGGGTGAGACCCAGTACTTC
TRBV5-6	many	TRBJ1-2	TRBD1	CASSLDRAGGYTF	TGTGCCAGCAGCCTTGACAGGGCAGGTGGCTACACCTTC
TRBV5-6	-	TRBJ1-5	TRBD1	CASSLAGAGGAGQPQHF	TGTGCCAGCAGCTTGGCGGGGGCAGGGGGCGCGGGTCAGCCCCAGCATTTT
TRBV6-5	few	TRBJ1-2	-	CASSSARGWHGYTF	TGTGCCAGCAGTTCGGCCCGGGGGTGGCATGGCTACACCTTC
TRBV6-5	few	TRBJ2-7	TRBD2	CASTSQGGEQYF	TGTGCCAGCACTTCCCAGGGAGGGGAGCAGTACTTC
TRBV7-2	-	TRBJ2-1	-	CASSYDIYNEQFF	TGTGCCAGCAGTTATGACATTTACAATGAGCAGTTCTTC
TRBV18	-	TRBJ2-5	-	CASSPMLGVETQYF	TGTGCCAGCTCACCAATGCTAGGGGTTGAGACCCAGTACTTC
TRBV6-5	few	TRBJ2-1	TRBD1	CASSPRDRGWNEQFF	TGTGCCAGCAGCCCCCGGGACAGGGGTTGGAATGAGCAGTTCTTC
TRBV19	-	TRBJ2-7	-	CASSMESSYEQYF	TGTGCCAGTAGTATGGAGAGTTCCTACGAGCAGTACTTC
TRBV2	-	TRBJ1-5	-	CASSRGTSNQPQHF	TGTGCCAGCAGCAGGGGTACGAGCAATCAGCCCCAGCATTTT
TRBV6-1	-	TRBJ2-5	-	CASTREEGVGTQYF	TGTGCCAGCACTCGGGAGGAGGGGGTGGGGACCCAGTACTTC
TRBV5-6	-	TRBJ1-6	-	CASSAAGFYSPLHF	TGTGCCAGCAGCGCGGCGGGGTTTTATTCACCCCTCCACTTT
TRBV6-5	many	TRBJ2-1	TRBD2	CASSFLAGVDNEQFF	TGTGCCAGCAGTTTCCTAGCGGGAGTTGACAATGAGCAGTTCTTC
TRBV4-2	few	TRBJ2-7	-	CASSQGGVGGGYEQYF	TGTGCCAGCAGCCAAGGCGGCGTGGGAGGAGGCTACGAGCAGTACTTC
TRBV5-1	-	TRBJ2-7	-	CASSLTGDPYEQYF	TGCGCCAGCAGCTTGACAGGTGACCCCTACGAGCAGTACTTC
TRBV4-1	-	TRBJ2-5	-	CASSQVPGREETQYF	TGCGCCAGCAGCCAAGTTCCCGGGAGAGAAGAGACCCAGTACTTC
TRBV5-1	-	TRBJ1-1	-	CASSRDRTNTEAFF	TGCGCCAGCAGCCGTGACAGGACGAACACTGAAGCTTTCTTT
TRBV5-1	-	TRBJ2-1	TRBD2	CASSLVGRAGGNEQFF	TGCGCCAGCAGCTTGGTGGGCAGGGCGGGGGGCAATGAGCAGTTCTTC
TRBV20-1	-	TRBJ2-3	TRBD2	CVVAGGPVQYF	TGCGTTGTAGCGGGAGGGCCGGTTCAGTATTTT
TRBV4-2	-	TRBJ2-3	TRBD2	CASRPSGTSTDTQYF	TGTGCCAGCAGGCCTAGCGGGACTAGCACAGATACGCAGTATTTT
TRBV7-3	-	TRBJ2-1	TRBD1	CASSSTVLAGTGGSNEQFF	TGTGCCAGCAGCTCCACAGTTCTGGCTGGGACAGGCGGGTCCAATGAGCAGTTCTTC
TRBV7-6	-	TRBJ2-3	-	CASSLGRATDTQYF	TGTGCCAGCAGCTTGGGCAGGGCCACAGATACGCAGTATTTT
TRBV6-5	few	TRBJ2-7	TRBD1	CASSLIRDSYEQYF	TGTGCCAGCAGTTTGATCCGGGACAGCTACGAGCAGTACTTC
TRBV5-1	-	TRBJ1-6	TRBD1	CASSLGQVNSPLHF	TGCGCCAGCAGCTTAGGACAGGTTAATTCACCCCTCCACTTT
TRBV28	few	TRBJ1-5	-	CASSRGDLDDQPQHF	TGTGCCAGCAGTCGGGGGGACCTCGACGATCAGCCCCAGCATTTT
TRBV6-5	-	TRBJ1-1	TRBD1	CASTTLGTGKTEAFF	TGTGCCAGCACTACCCTCGGGACAGGGAAGACTGAGGCTTTCTTT
TRBV6-6	-	TRBJ2-7	TRBD2	CASRSPGQAGVEQYF	TGTGCCAGCAGATCACCCGGGCAGGCGGGGGTCGAGCAGTACTTC
TRBV7-9	-	TRBJ1-5	-	CASNFRQRYSNQPQHF	TGTGCCAGCAATTTCCGACAGCGTTATAGCAATCAGCCCCAGCATTTT
TRBV19	few	TRBJ1-3	TRBD1	CASSIRQGAFGNTIYF	TGTGCCAGTAGTATAAGACAGGGGGCATTCGGAAACACCATATATTTT
TRBV5-4	few	TRBJ2-1	-	CASSKGEGYNEQFF	TGTGCCAGCAGCAAGGGGGAGGGATACAATGAGCAGTTCTTC
TRBV6-4	once	TRBJ2-5	TRBD2	CASRDSHGLAGVGETQYF	TGTGCCAGCAGGGACTCTCATGGACTAGCGGGAGTCGGGGAGACCCAGTACTTC
TRBV18	few	TRBJ2-1	-	CASSPPAGYNEQFF	TGTGCCAGCTCACCACCCGCCGGGTACAATGAGCAGTTCTTC
TRBV2	-	TRBJ1-1	-	CASYAVVNTEAFF	TGTGCCAGCTATGCGGTGGTGAACACTGAAGCTTTCTTT
TRBV7-9	-	TRBJ2-1	-	CASSSTPAGLNEQFF	TGTGCCAGCAGCTCCACACCCGCTGGTCTCAATGAGCAGTTCTTC
TRBV2	-	TRBJ1-2	-	CASSEYILASTRIGYGYTF	TGTGCCAGCAGTGAGTACATTCTCGCCTCCACGAGGATCGGCTATGGCTACACCTTC
TRBV7-2	-	TRBJ2-7	-	CASSSETAAYEQYF	TGTGCCAGCAGCTCGGAAACAGCTGCCTACGAGCAGTACTTC
TRBV7-6	-	TRBJ2-3	-	CASSLAVGLTDTQYF	TGTGCCAGCAGCTTAGCAGTGGGGCTCACAGATACGCAGTATTTT
TRBV29-1	few	TRBJ1-1	-	CSVAGQGLSAFF	TGCAGCGTTGCAGGGCAGGGTCTTTCAGCTTTCTTT